This T cell receptor beta chain was sequenced in a study of T cells after yellow fever vaccination. This clonotype was observed a few times. Its antigen is undetermined. CDR3 length equals 15 residues. The germline gives CDR1 SGHTA, CDR2 FQGNSA. Trimming stripped 1 base from V and 7 bases from J, with 14 bases between. Whole-study results and caveats: After the booster, over 95% of CD4 and approximately 90% of CD8 primary-response clones were re-detected. Researchers noted that a small share of clonotypes showed up in both CD4 and CD8 compartments.

Template-switching 5'RACE yielded the TCR cDNA; a universal primer site and UMIs were added in the process. MiXCR, run by TCRdb on the 5' RACE reads, gives a single entry per CDR3 protein. The profile covers roughly 330,000 distinct CDR3 sequences, with 3% to 4.5% appearing a single time and 24% taken by the ten largest. The chain combines TRBV7-2 with TRBJ2-1; D is uncertain. The TCR sequence derives from a man younger than 35 who received the YFV17D yellow fever vaccine. The sample was PBMCs, taken 5 days after the yellow fever booster vaccination. CDR3 protein: CASSLDPGPWNEQFF. The CDR3 DNA sequence: TGTGCCAGCAGCTTAGACCCGGGCCCATGGAATGAGCAGTTCTTC.